One and the same sample provided the 10 T cell receptor beta chains below, sequenced in a study of shared clonotypes between healthy human individuals. TCRdb's copy holds only in-frame clones and misses some; the assay was immunoSEQ multiplex PCR. The data show 2 million to 2.5 million clones, more than 80% seen once. Material for sequencing was naive CD4+ T cells from PBMCs. Stated subset: CD45RA+ positively selected. These receptors were obtained from a man younger than 35 in good health. Some clones in this sample may be carry-over from other donors' samples.

CDR3 amino acids: CARSADRNTEAFF. In nucleotides, the CDR3 is TGTGCCCGATCGGCAGATCGGAACACTGAAGCTTTCTTT. J is TRBJ1-1 and V is TRBV10-3; D gene ambiguous. CDR1 is ENHRY, CDR2 SYGVKD, per germline. This CDR3 has 13 residues. Trimming pared 11 bases from V and 1 base from J, leaving 14 bases between.

The gene calls are TRBV28 and TRBJ1-1; D call uncertain. This CDR3 contains 11 residues. V was clipped by 10 bases and J by 11 bases, with 17 bases between them. Germline values: CDR1 MDHEN, CDR2 SYDVKM. CDR3 bases: TGTGCCACGGACGGCCGTTTGAAGGCTTTCTTT. Protein: CATDGRLKAFF.

V and J are TRBV2 and TRBJ2-3; 7 nucleotides align to TRBD2. V lost 6 bases to trimming and J lost 6 bases; unmatched junction nucleotides: 21. This CDR3 is 18 amino acids long. CDR1 and CDR2 (germline): SNHLY, FYNNEI. The chain's CDR3 is CASSWMENGAGVGDTQYF. In nucleotides, the CDR3 is TGTGCCAGCAGCTGGATGGAGAACGGGGCGGGAGTTGGCGATACGCAGTATTTT.

Concerning this clone: This specimen includes other DNA sequences encoding the same CDR3. The chain is built from TRBV6-5 and TRBJ2-6; tentatively, D is TRBD2 (5 bases). Germline V gene sequence: CDR1 MNHEY, CDR2 SVGAGI. The germline V and J ends were trimmed by 9 bases and 0 bases, with 9 bases remaining between them. This CDR3 contains 14 residues. CDR3 sequence: CASRESSGANVLTF. The CDR3 DNA follows: TGTGCCAGTAGGGAGAGCTCTGGGGCCAACGTCCTGACTTTC.

The J gene is TRBJ2-2, the V gene TRBV2; TRBD2 aligns across 11 bases. CDR3 length: 15 residues. V shed 9 bases, J shed 6 bases, and the junction held 9 bases outside the gene matches. In germline, CDR1 is SNHLY, CDR2 FYNNEI. CDR3 coding DNA: TGTGCCAGTAGGAGACTAGCGGGAAGTCCCGGGGAGCTGTTTTTT. Translating it yields CASRRLAGSPGELFF.

This rearrangement joins TRBV7-2 to TRBJ1-6; D possibly corresponds to TRBD1 (5 bases). The germline V gene has CDR1 SGHTA and CDR2 FQGNSA. The CDR3 covers 16 residues. The germline V and J ends were trimmed by 0 bases and 7 bases, with 13 bases remaining between them. CDR3 DNA sequence: TGTGCCAGCAGCTTAGCGGGGCACAGACTCAATTCACCCCTCCACTTT. Translation gives CASSLAGHRLNSPLHF.

The gene calls are TRBV28 and TRBJ1-1; no reliable D call. Per germline, CDR1 MDHEN and CDR2 SYDVKM. Between the trimmed V and J ends, which lost 7 bases and 5 bases, there was a span of 20 bases. The CDR3 consists of 15 residues. As DNA, the CDR3 is TGTGCCAGCATTACGAAAGGCCGGGCCCAGACTGAAGCTTTCTTT. Encoded protein: CASITKGRAQTEAFF. The full variable domain, rest sourced from reference TRBV28 and TRBJ1-1, is DVKVTQSSRYLVKRTGEKVFLECVQDMDHENMFWYRQDPGLGLRLIYFSYDVKMKEKGDIPEGYSVSREKKERFSLILESASTNQTSMYLCASITKGRAQTEAFFGQGTRLTVV.

This chain links TRBV29-1 with TRBJ2-1; possible D gene TRBD2, 6 bases. CDR3 length: 11 amino acids. Per the germline V gene, CDR1 is SQVTM and CDR2 is ANQGSEA. The CDR3 sequence is CGGDRYNEQFF. The CDR3 DNA follows: TGCGGAGGGGACCGCTACAATGAGCAGTTCTTC.

The rearrangement uses TRBV7-9 and TRBJ2-1, with 8 nucleotides matching TRBD1. Germline values: CDR1 SEHNR, CDR2 FQNEAQ (reference sequence). This CDR3 region has 16 residues. Trimming at V came to 1 base and at J to 4 bases, leaving 6 bases not matched to a gene. CDR3 DNA sequence: TGTGCCAGCAGCTTAGGGGCCGGGACAGGATACAATGAGCAGTTCTTC. Its translation: CASSLGAGTGYNEQFF.

This rearrangement joins TRBV7-2 to TRBJ1-2; D ambiguous. The CDR3 runs to 15 residues. CDR1 and CDR2 (germline): SGHTA, FQGNSA. Trimming stripped 1 base from V and 4 bases from J, with 13 bases between. The CDR3 DNA reads TGTGCCAGCAGCTTAGGTACGGCACTCCCCTATGGCTACACCTTC. This translates into CASSLGTALPYGYTF.